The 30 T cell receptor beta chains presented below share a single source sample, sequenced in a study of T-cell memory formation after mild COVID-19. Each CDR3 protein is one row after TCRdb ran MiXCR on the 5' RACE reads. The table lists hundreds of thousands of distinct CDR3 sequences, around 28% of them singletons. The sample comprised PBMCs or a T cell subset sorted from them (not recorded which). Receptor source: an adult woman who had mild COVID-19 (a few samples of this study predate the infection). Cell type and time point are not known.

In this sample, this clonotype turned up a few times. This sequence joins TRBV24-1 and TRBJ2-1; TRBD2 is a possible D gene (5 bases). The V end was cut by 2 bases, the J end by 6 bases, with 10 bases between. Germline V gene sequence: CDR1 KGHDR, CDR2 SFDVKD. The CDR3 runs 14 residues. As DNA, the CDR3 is TGTGCCACCAGTGATTCGGGCCTAGCCAATGAGCAGTTCTTC. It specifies CATSDSGLANEQFF.

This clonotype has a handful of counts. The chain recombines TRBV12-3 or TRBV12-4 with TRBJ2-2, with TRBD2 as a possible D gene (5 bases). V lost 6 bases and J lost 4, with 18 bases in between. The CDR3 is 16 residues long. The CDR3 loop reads CASRGGLILGTGELFF. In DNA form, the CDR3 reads TGTGCCAGCAGGGGCGGACTCATCCTGGGCACCGGGGAGCTGTTTTTT.

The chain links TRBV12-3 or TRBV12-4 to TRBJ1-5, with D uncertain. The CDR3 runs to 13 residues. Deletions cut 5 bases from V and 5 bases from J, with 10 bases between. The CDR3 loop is CASSGERDQPQHF. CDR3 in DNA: TGTGCCAGCAGTGGGGAGCGGGATCAGCCCCAGCATTTT.

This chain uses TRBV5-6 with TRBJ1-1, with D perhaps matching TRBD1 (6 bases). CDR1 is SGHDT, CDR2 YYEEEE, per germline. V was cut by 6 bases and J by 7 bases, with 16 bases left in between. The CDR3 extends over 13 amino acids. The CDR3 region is CASNPMGQYEAFF. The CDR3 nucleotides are TGTGCCAGCAACCCCATGGGACAATATGAAGCTTTCTTT.

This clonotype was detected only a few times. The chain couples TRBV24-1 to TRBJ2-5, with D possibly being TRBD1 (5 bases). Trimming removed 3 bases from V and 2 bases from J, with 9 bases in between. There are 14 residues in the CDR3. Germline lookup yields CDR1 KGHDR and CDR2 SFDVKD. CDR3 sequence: CATSDPGHQETQYF. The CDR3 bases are TGTGCCACCAGTGATCCTGGACATCAAGAGACCCAGTACTTC.

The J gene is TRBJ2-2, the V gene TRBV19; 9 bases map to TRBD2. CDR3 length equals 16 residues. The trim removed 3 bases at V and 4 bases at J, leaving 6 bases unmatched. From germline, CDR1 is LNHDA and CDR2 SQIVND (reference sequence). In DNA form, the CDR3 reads TGTGCCAGTAGTATCCCACTAGCGGGCCGCACCGGGGAGCTGTTTTTT. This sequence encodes CASSIPLAGRTGELFF.

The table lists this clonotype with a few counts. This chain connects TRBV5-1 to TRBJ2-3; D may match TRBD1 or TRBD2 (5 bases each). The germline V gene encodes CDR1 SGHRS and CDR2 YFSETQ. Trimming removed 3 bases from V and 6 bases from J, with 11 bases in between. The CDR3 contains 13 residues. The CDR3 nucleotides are TGCGCCAGCAGCTGGGGAAGGGACGATACGCAGTATTTT. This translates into CASSWGRDDTQYF.

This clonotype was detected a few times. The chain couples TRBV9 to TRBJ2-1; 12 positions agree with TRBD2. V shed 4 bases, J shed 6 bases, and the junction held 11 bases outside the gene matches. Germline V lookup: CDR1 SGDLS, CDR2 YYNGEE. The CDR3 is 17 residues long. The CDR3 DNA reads TGTGCCAGCAGCCCCTTCCTAGCGGGGGGGCCTCTCAATGAGCAGTTCTTC. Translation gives CASSPFLAGGPLNEQFF.

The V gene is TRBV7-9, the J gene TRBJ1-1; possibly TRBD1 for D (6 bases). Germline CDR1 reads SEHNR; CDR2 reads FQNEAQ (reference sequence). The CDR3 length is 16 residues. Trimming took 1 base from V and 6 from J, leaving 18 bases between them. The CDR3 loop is CASSLGLGVKGAEAFF. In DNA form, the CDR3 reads TGTGCCAGCAGCTTAGGACTGGGGGTGAAGGGGGCTGAAGCTTTCTTT.

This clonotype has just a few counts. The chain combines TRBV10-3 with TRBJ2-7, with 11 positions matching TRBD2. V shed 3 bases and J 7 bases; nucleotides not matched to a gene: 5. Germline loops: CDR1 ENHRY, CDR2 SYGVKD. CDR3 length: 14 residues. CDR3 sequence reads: CAISDLAGGREQYF. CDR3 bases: TGTGCCATCAGTGACCTAGCGGGAGGCCGGGAGCAGTACTTC.

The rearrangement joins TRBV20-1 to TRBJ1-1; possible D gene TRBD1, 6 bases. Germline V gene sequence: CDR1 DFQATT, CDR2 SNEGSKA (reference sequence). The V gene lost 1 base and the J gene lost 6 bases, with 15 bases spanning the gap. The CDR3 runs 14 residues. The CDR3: CSARGGRGPPEAFF. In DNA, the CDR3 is TGCAGTGCTAGAGGAGGCAGGGGACCCCCTGAAGCTTTCTTT.

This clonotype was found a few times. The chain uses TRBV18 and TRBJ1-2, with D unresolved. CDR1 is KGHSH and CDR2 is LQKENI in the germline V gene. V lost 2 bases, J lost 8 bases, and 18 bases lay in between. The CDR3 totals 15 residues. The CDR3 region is CASSPGSSRTRGYTF. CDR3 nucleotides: TGTGCCAGCTCACCAGGGTCAAGCCGTACAAGGGGCTACACCTTC.

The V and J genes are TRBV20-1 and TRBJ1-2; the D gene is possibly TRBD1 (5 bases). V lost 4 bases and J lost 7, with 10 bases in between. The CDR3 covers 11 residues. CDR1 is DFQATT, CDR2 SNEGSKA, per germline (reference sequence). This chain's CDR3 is CSAKGLRGYTF. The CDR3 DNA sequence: TGCAGTGCTAAGGGACTCCGTGGCTACACCTTC.

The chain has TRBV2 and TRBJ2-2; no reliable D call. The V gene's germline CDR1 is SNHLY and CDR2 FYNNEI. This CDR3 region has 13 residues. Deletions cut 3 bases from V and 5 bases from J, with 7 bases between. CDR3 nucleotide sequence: TGTGCCAGCAGTGACGGTCGGACCGGGGAGCTGTTTTTT. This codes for CASSDGRTGELFF. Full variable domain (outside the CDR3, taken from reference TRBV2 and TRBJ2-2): EPEVTQTPSHQVTQMGQEVILRCVPISNHLYFYWYRQILGQKVEFLVSFYNNEISEKSEIFDDQFSVERPDGSNFTLKIRSTKLEDSAMYFCASSDGRTGELFFGEGSRLTVL.

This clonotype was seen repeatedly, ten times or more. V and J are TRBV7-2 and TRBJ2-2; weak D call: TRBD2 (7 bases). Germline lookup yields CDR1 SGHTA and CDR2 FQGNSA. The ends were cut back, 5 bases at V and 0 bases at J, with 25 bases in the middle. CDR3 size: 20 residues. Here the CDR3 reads CASSLTPLRGPFANTGELFF. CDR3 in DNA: TGTGCCAGCAGCCTAACCCCCTTGCGGGGGCCGTTCGCGAACACCGGGGAGCTGTTTTTT.

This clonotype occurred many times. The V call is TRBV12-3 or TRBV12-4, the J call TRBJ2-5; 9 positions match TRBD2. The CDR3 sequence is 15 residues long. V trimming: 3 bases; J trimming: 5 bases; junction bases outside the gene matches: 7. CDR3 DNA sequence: TGTGCCAGCAGTTTCATGGCGGGGGGGGCCGAGACCCAGTACTTC. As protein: CASSFMAGGAETQYF.

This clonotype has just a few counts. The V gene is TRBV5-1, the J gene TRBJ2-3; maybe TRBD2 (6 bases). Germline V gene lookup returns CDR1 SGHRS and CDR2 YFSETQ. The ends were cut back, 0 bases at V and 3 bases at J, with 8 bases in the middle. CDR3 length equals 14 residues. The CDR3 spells CASSLETSTDTQYF. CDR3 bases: TGCGCCAGCAGCTTGGAGACTAGTACAGATACGCAGTATTTT.

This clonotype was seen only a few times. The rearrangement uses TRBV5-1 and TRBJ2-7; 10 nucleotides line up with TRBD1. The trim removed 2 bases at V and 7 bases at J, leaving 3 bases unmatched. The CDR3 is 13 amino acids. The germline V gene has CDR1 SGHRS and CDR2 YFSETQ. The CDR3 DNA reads TGCGCCAGCAGCTTCGGGACAGGGGATGAGCAGTACTTC. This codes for CASSFGTGDEQYF.

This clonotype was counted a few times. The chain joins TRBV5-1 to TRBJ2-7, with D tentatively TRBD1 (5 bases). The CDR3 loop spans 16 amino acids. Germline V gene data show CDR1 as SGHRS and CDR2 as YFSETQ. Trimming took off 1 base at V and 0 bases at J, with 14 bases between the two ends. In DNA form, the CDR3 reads TGCGCCAGCAGCTTGTTTTCGGCAGGGAACTCCTACGAGCAGTACTTC. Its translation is CASSLFSAGNSYEQYF.

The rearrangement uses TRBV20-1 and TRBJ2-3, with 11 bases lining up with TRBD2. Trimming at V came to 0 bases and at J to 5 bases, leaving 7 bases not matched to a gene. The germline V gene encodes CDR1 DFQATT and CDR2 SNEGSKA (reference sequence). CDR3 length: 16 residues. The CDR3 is CSARDSLAGGGDTQYF. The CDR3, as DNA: TGCAGTGCTAGAGATAGCCTAGCGGGAGGTGGAGATACGCAGTATTTT.

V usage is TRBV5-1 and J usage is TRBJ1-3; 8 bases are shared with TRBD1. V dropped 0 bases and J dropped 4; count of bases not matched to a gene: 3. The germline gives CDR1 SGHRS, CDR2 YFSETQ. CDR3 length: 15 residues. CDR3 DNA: TGCGCCAGCAGCTTGGGGACAGGGTACGGAAACACCATATATTTT. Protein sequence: CASSLGTGYGNTIYF.

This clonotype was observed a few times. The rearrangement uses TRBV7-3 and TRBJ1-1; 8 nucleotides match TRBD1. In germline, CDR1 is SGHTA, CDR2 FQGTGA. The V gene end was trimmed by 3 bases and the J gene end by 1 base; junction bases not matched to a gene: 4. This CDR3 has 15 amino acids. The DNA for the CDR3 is TGTGCCAGCAGCTTGACAGGGGAAAAGAACACTGAAGCTTTCTTT. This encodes CASSLTGEKNTEAFF.

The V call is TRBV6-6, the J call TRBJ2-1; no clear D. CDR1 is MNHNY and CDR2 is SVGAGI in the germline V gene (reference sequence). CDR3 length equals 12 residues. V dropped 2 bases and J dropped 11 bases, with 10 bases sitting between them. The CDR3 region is CASSYEWAQQFF. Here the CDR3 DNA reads TGTGCCAGCAGTTACGAGTGGGCTCAGCAGTTCTTC.

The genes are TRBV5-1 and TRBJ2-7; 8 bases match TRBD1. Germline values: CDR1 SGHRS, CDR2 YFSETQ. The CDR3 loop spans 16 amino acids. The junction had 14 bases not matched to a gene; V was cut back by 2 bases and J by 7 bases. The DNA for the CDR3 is TGCGCCAGCAGCTTCGGTAGGACAGGGTCCTCCGGAGAGCAGTACTTC. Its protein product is CASSFGRTGSSGEQYF.

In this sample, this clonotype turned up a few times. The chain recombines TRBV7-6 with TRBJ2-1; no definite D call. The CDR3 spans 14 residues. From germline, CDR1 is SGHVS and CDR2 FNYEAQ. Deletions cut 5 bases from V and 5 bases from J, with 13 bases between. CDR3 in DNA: TGTGCCAGCAGCCCGACCATGTCTCACAATGAGCAGTTCTTC. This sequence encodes CASSPTMSHNEQFF. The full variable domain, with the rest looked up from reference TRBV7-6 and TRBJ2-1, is GAGVSQSPRYKVTKRGQDVALRCDPISGHVSLYWYRQALGQGPEFLTYFNYEAQQDKSGLPNDRFSAERPEGSISTLTIQRTEQRDSAMYRCASSPTMSHNEQFFGPGTRLTVL.

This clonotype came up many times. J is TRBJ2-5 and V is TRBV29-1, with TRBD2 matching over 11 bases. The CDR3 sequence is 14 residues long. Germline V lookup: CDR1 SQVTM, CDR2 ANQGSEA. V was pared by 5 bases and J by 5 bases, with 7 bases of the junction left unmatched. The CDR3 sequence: CSVTSGGAQETQYF. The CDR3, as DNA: TGCAGCGTTACTAGCGGGGGAGCGCAGGAGACCCAGTACTTC.

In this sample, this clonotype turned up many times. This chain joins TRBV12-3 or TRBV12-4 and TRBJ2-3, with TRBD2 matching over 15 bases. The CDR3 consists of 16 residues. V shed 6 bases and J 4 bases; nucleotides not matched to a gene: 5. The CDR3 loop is CASSPGLAGGPDTQYF. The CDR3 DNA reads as TGTGCCAGCAGCCCCGGACTAGCGGGAGGGCCAGATACGCAGTATTTT.

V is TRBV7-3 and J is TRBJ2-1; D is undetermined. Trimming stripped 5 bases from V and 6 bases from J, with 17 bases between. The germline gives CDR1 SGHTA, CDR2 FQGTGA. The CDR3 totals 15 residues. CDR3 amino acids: CASSRTGSWGNEQFF. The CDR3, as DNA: TGTGCCAGCAGCCGAACTGGGTCGTGGGGCAATGAGCAGTTCTTC.

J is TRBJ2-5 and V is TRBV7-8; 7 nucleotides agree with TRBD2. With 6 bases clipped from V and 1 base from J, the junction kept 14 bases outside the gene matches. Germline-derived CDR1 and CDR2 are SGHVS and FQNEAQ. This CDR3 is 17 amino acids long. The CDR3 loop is CASSLGLIADIQETQYF. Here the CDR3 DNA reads TGTGCCAGCAGTCTGGGACTAATAGCGGACATCCAAGAGACCCAGTACTTC. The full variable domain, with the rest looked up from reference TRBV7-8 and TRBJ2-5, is GAGVSQSPRYKVAKRGQDVALRCDPISGHVSLFWYQQALGQGPEFLTYFQNEAQLDKSGLPSDRFFAERPEGSVSTLKIQRTQQEDSAVYLCASSLGLIADIQETQYFGPGTRLLVL.

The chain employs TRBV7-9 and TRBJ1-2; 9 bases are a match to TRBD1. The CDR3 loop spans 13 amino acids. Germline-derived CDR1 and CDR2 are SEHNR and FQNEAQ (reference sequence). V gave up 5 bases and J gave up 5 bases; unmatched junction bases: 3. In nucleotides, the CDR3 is TGTGCCAGCAGCACCGGGACAGGGTATGGCTACACCTTC. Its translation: CASSTGTGYGYTF.